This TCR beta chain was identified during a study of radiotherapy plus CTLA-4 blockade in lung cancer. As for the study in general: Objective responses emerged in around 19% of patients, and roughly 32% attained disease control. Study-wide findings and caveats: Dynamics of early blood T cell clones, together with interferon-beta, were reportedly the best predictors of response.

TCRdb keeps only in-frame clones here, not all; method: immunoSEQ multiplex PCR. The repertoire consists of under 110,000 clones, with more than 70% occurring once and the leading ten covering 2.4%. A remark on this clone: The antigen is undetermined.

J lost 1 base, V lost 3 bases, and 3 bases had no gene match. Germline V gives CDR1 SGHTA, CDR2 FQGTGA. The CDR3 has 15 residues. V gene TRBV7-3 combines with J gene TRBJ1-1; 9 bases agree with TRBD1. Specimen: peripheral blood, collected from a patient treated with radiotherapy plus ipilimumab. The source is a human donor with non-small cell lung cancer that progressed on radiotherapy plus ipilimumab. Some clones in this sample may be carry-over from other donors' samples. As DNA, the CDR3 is TGTGCCAGCAGCTTGCCGGGACAGGGGAACACTGAAGCTTTCTTT. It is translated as CASSLPGQGNTEAFF.